This T cell receptor beta chain derives from a study of response to subunit inactivated influenza vaccine. Trimming left V 1 base short and J 5 bases short, with 6 bases between. This CDR3 is built from 13 residues. Germline V CDR1 and CDR2: SGHTA, FQGNSA. TCRdb fed the RT-PCR reads into MiXCR, producing one record per CDR3 protein. The sample includes 500,000 or so distinct CDR3 sequences, about 15% of them seen just once. The sequence was obtained from a man aged 50 to 69 who received an inactivated influenza vaccine. V and J are TRBV7-2 and TRBJ2-1, with unresolved D. The sample here was CD4+ T cells sorted from PBMCs, taken around 25 months after vaccination. The CDR3 region is CASSLGTHNEQFF. In DNA form, the CDR3 reads TGTGCCAGCAGCTTAGGGACCCACAATGAGCAGTTCTTC.